This is a list of T cell receptor beta chains from one sample in a study of PD-1 blockade in classical Hodgkin lymphoma. Generated by immunoSEQ multiplex PCR, the TCRdb table keeps only in-frame clones and is missing some. The sample lists about 5,100 clones, around two thirds occurring once. The sample consisted of CD8+ T cells from blood, taken before the fourth cycle of nivolumab. Receptor source: a human donor with classical Hodgkin lymphoma. Each CDR3 is given with its conserved first and last residue. Each record gives: V gene, clone size, D gene, J gene, CDR3 protein, CDR3 DNA. D genes are given only for firm matches. The size entry is marked missing in some rows and otherwise reads once, few, many or a size class.

v_gene: TRBV6-1
abundance: NA
d_gene: NA
j_gene: TRBJ2-7
CDR3aa: CATGPTGTPIDEQYF
CDR3nt: TGTGCCACGGGACCAACCGGGACACCCATCGACGAGCAGTACTTC

v_gene: TRBV18
abundance: NA
d_gene: NA
j_gene: TRBJ2-1
CDR3aa: CASSPEDSAINEQFF
CDR3nt: TGTGCCAGCTCACCAGAGGACAGCGCGATAAATGAGCAGTTCTTC

v_gene: TRBV2
abundance: NA
d_gene: TRBD2
j_gene: TRBJ2-1
CDR3aa: CASSEWREAYNEQFF
CDR3nt: TGTGCCAGCAGTGAATGGCGGGAGGCCTACAATGAGCAGTTCTTC

v_gene: TRBV5-1
abundance: NA
d_gene: NA
j_gene: TRBJ2-1
CDR3aa: CASSLLLSNEQFF
CDR3nt: TGTGCCAGCAGCTTGCTATTGAGCAATGAGCAGTTCTTC

v_gene: TRBV10-3
abundance: large
d_gene: NA
j_gene: TRBJ2-7
CDR3aa: CAISESLDFSGEQYF
CDR3nt: TGTGCCATCAGTGAGTCTTTAGATTTTAGTGGCGAGCAGTACTTC

v_gene: TRBV29-1
abundance: few
d_gene: NA
j_gene: TRBJ2-7
CDR3aa: CSVEEGDSGSWYEQYF
CDR3nt: TGCAGCGTTGAAGAAGGGGACAGCGGGAGTTGGTACGAGCAGTACTTC

v_gene: TRBV27
abundance: NA
d_gene: NA
j_gene: TRBJ2-1
CDR3aa: CASSLSGTPFKNEQFF
CDR3nt: TGTGCCAGCAGTTTATCCGGCACCCCTTTTAAAAATGAGCAGTTCTTC

v_gene: TRBV4-1
abundance: NA
d_gene: NA
j_gene: TRBJ1-6
CDR3aa: CASSQAQGGDNSPLHF
CDR3nt: TGCGCCAGCAGCCAAGCACAGGGAGGGGATAATTCACCCCTCCACTTT

v_gene: TRBV7-9
abundance: NA
d_gene: TRBD2
j_gene: TRBJ2-3
CDR3aa: CASSPLTSGSSDTQYF
CDR3nt: TGTGCCAGCAGCCCCTTGACTAGCGGGAGTTCAGATACGCAGTATTTT

v_gene: TRBV7-9
abundance: NA
d_gene: NA
j_gene: TRBJ2-2
CDR3aa: CASSFPRQTNTGELFF
CDR3nt: TGTGCCAGCAGCTTCCCTCGGCAGACGAACACCGGGGAGCTGTTTTTT

v_gene: TRBV29-1
abundance: NA
d_gene: NA
j_gene: TRBJ2-7
CDR3aa: CSVVGGANYEQYF
CDR3nt: TGCAGCGTTGTGGGGGGGGCTAACTACGAGCAGTACTTC

v_gene: TRBV9
abundance: NA
d_gene: NA
j_gene: TRBJ2-3
CDR3aa: CASSGTTDTQYF
CDR3nt: TGTGCCAGCAGCGGAACCACAGATACGCAGTATTTT

v_gene: TRBV6-5
abundance: NA
d_gene: NA
j_gene: TRBJ2-5
CDR3aa: CASSYSGGLGWETQYF
CDR3nt: TGTGCCAGCAGTTACTCCGGGGGCTTGGGGTGGGAGACCCAGTACTTC

v_gene: TRBV2
abundance: NA
d_gene: NA
j_gene: TRBJ2-3
CDR3aa: CASRSDTQYF
CDR3nt: TGTGCCAGCAGGTCGGATACGCAGTATTTT

v_gene: TRBV19
abundance: NA
d_gene: TRBD1
j_gene: TRBJ2-1
CDR3aa: CASSDRGANEQFF
CDR3nt: TGTGCCAGTAGTGACAGGGGTGCGAATGAGCAGTTCTTC

v_gene: TRBV5-6
abundance: NA
d_gene: NA
j_gene: TRBJ2-1
CDR3aa: CASSLVGNSNEQFF
CDR3nt: TGTGCCAGCAGCTTGGTCGGGAATAGCAATGAGCAGTTCTTC

v_gene: TRBV18
abundance: NA
d_gene: NA
j_gene: TRBJ1-3
CDR3aa: CASSPEFSGNTIYF
CDR3nt: TGTGCCAGCTCACCAGAGTTCTCTGGAAACACCATATATTTT

v_gene: TRBV9
abundance: NA
d_gene: NA
j_gene: TRBJ2-1
CDR3aa: CASSGLNNEQFF
CDR3nt: TGTGCCAGCAGCGGGCTAAACAATGAGCAGTTCTTC

v_gene: TRBV7-9
abundance: NA
d_gene: TRBD2
j_gene: TRBJ2-1
CDR3aa: CASSNPPSGYNEQFF
CDR3nt: TGTGCCAGCAGCAACCCACCTAGCGGATACAATGAGCAGTTCTTC

v_gene: TRBV7-8
abundance: once
d_gene: TRBD1
j_gene: TRBJ1-3
CDR3aa: CASSPGTGTGNTIYF
CDR3nt: TGTGCCAGCAGCCCAGGGACAGGGACAGGAAACACCATATATTTT

v_gene: TRBV6-1
abundance: NA
d_gene: TRBD1
j_gene: TRBJ2-7
CDR3aa: CASSATGGSSYEQYF
CDR3nt: TGTGCCAGCAGCGCGACAGGGGGCAGCTCCTACGAGCAGTACTTC

v_gene: TRBV7-8
abundance: once
d_gene: NA
j_gene: TRBJ1-2
CDR3aa: CASSSTPSSYGYTF
CDR3nt: TGTGCCAGCAGCTCAACCCCCAGTTCCTATGGCTACACCTTC

v_gene: TRBV29-1
abundance: NA
d_gene: TRBD1
j_gene: TRBJ1-4
CDR3aa: CSVVETGYAATNEKLFF
CDR3nt: TGCAGCGTTGTGGAGACAGGGTATGCCGCAACTAATGAAAAACTGTTTTTT

v_gene: TRBV7-9
abundance: NA
d_gene: TRBD2
j_gene: TRBJ2-1
CDR3aa: CASSQGTSGSFEQFF
CDR3nt: TGTGCCAGCAGCCAAGGGACTAGCGGGAGCTTTGAGCAGTTCTTC

v_gene: TRBV4-1
abundance: few
d_gene: NA
j_gene: TRBJ2-1
CDR3aa: CASSPARTYYNEQFF
CDR3nt: TGCGCCAGCAGCCCAGCAAGGACATATTACAATGAGCAGTTCTTC

v_gene: TRBV7-6
abundance: NA
d_gene: NA
j_gene: TRBJ2-7
CDR3aa: CASSLALSAYEQYF
CDR3nt: TGTGCCAGCAGCTTAGCGTTGTCTGCCTACGAGCAGTACTTC

v_gene: TRBV5-4
abundance: NA
d_gene: NA
j_gene: TRBJ2-3
CDR3aa: CASSSTGFEDTDTQYF
CDR3nt: TGTGCCAGCAGCTCAACAGGGTTCGAAGACACAGATACGCAGTATTTT

v_gene: TRBV27
abundance: NA
d_gene: TRBD1
j_gene: TRBJ1-2
CDR3aa: CASSLGGGAFGYTF
CDR3nt: TGTGCCAGCAGTTTAGGAGGGGGCGCGTTTGGCTACACCTTC

v_gene: TRBV25-1
abundance: NA
d_gene: NA
j_gene: TRBJ2-1
CDR3aa: CASSEFGGAYNEQFF
CDR3nt: TGTGCCAGCAGTGAATTCGGGGGCGCCTACAATGAGCAGTTCTTC

v_gene: TRBV12-5
abundance: NA
d_gene: NA
j_gene: TRBJ2-1
CDR3aa: CASGLLIFRAFNEQFF
CDR3nt: TGTGCTAGTGGTTTGTTAATTTTTAGGGCCTTCAATGAGCAGTTCTTC

v_gene: TRBV5-1
abundance: NA
d_gene: TRBD1
j_gene: TRBJ1-4
CDR3aa: CASRTQGQGEKLFF
CDR3nt: TGCGCCAGCAGGACGCAGGGACAGGGTGAAAAACTGTTTTTT

v_gene: TRBV9
abundance: NA
d_gene: NA
j_gene: TRBJ2-1
CDR3aa: CASSVGAEYNEQFF
CDR3nt: TGTGCCAGCAGCGTAGGGGCCGAGTACAATGAGCAGTTCTTC

v_gene: TRBV14
abundance: NA
d_gene: NA
j_gene: TRBJ1-5
CDR3aa: CASSPTGLGQPQHF
CDR3nt: TGTGCCAGCAGCCCTACAGGGTTGGGTCAGCCCCAGCATTTT

v_gene: TRBV27
abundance: NA
d_gene: NA
j_gene: TRBJ2-1
CDR3aa: CASSLGEYNEQFF
CDR3nt: TGTGCCAGCAGTTTAGGAGAGTACAATGAGCAGTTCTTC

v_gene: TRBV27
abundance: few
d_gene: TRBD1
j_gene: TRBJ1-4
CDR3aa: CASKKAGQGDEKLFF
CDR3nt: TGTGCCAGCAAAAAAGCGGGACAGGGTGATGAAAAACTGTTTTTT

v_gene: TRBV6-1
abundance: NA
d_gene: TRBD1
j_gene: TRBJ1-1
CDR3aa: CASSEAPGTAVAFF
CDR3nt: TGTGCCAGCAGTGAAGCTCCCGGGACAGCAGTCGCTTTCTTT

v_gene: TRBV9
abundance: NA
d_gene: NA
j_gene: TRBJ2-1
CDR3aa: CASSVGDPLSYNEQFF
CDR3nt: TGTGCCAGCAGCGTTGGGGACCCACTCTCCTACAATGAGCAGTTCTTC

v_gene: TRBV4-2
abundance: NA
d_gene: NA
j_gene: TRBJ2-5
CDR3aa: CASSQEQYGSGETQYF
CDR3nt: TGTGCCAGCAGCCAAGAACAGTACGGGAGTGGGGAGACCCAGTACTTC

v_gene: TRBV5-1
abundance: few
d_gene: NA
j_gene: TRBJ2-7
CDR3aa: CASSLASPLDEQYF
CDR3nt: TGCGCCAGCAGCTTGGCCTCACCACTGGACGAGCAGTACTTC

v_gene: TRBV27
abundance: NA
d_gene: TRBD2
j_gene: TRBJ2-1
CDR3aa: CASSLSTSGYNEQFF
CDR3nt: TGTGCCAGCAGTTTATCAACTAGCGGCTACAATGAGCAGTTCTTC

v_gene: TRBV6-5
abundance: NA
d_gene: NA
j_gene: TRBJ2-7
CDR3aa: CASSYGWGEYEQYF
CDR3nt: TGTGCCAGCAGTTACGGCTGGGGGGAGTACGAGCAGTACTTC

v_gene: TRBV19
abundance: few
d_gene: NA
j_gene: TRBJ2-7
CDR3aa: CASSIDDSAYEQYF
CDR3nt: TGTGCCAGTAGTATTGATGATAGCGCCTACGAGCAGTACTTC

v_gene: TRBV29-1
abundance: NA
d_gene: TRBD2
j_gene: TRBJ2-7
CDR3aa: CSVVVAGGSYEQYF
CDR3nt: TGCAGCGTTGTAGTAGCGGGAGGATCCTACGAGCAGTACTTC

v_gene: TRBV4-1
abundance: NA
d_gene: NA
j_gene: TRBJ1-2
CDR3aa: CASSRGGPGRYGYTF
CDR3nt: TGCGCCAGCAGCCGGGGGGGGCCAGGGAGATATGGCTACACCTTC

v_gene: TRBV2
abundance: NA
d_gene: NA
j_gene: TRBJ1-2
CDR3aa: CASSPGQTNYGYTF
CDR3nt: TGTGCCAGCAGTCCCGGACAGACTAACTATGGCTACACCTTC

v_gene: TRBV28
abundance: NA
d_gene: TRBD1
j_gene: TRBJ1-3
CDR3aa: CASRSTGGSGNTIYF
CDR3nt: TGTGCCAGCAGGTCTACAGGGGGCTCTGGAAACACCATATATTTT

v_gene: TRBV9
abundance: NA
d_gene: TRBD2
j_gene: TRBJ2-1
CDR3aa: CASSDRTSGRLNEQFF
CDR3nt: TGTGCCAGCAGCGACCGGACTAGCGGGAGGCTAAATGAGCAGTTCTTC

v_gene: TRBV28
abundance: once
d_gene: TRBD1
j_gene: TRBJ1-2
CDR3aa: CASSRTGTGYGCTF
CDR3nt: TGTGCCAGCAGTAGAACCGGGACAGGGTATGGCTGCACCTTC

v_gene: TRBV6-5
abundance: NA
d_gene: NA
j_gene: TRBJ2-3
CDR3aa: CASIGGTDTQYF
CDR3nt: TGTGCCAGCATTGGGGGCACAGATACGCAGTATTTT

v_gene: TRBV7-9
abundance: NA
d_gene: NA
j_gene: TRBJ2-3
CDR3aa: CASSLGTDTQYF
CDR3nt: TGTGCCAGCAGCTTAGGGACGGATACGCAGTATTTT

v_gene: TRBV6-5
abundance: NA
d_gene: NA
j_gene: TRBJ2-7
CDR3aa: CASSYQTDYEQYF
CDR3nt: TGTGCCAGCAGTTACCAGACAGACTACGAGCAGTACTTC

v_gene: TRBV29-1
abundance: NA
d_gene: TRBD2
j_gene: TRBJ2-1
CDR3aa: CSVDPAGDYNEQFF
CDR3nt: TGCAGCGTCGACCCAGCGGGGGACTACAATGAGCAGTTCTTC

v_gene: TRBV27
abundance: NA
d_gene: TRBD2
j_gene: TRBJ2-1
CDR3aa: CASSSTAGTSGSRVNEQFF
CDR3nt: TGTGCCAGCAGTTCCACCGCCGGGACTAGCGGGAGCCGGGTTAATGAGCAGTTCTTC

v_gene: TRBV6-1
abundance: few
d_gene: TRBD2
j_gene: TRBJ2-1
CDR3aa: CASSPTTSGNEQFF
CDR3nt: TGTGCCAGCAGCCCTACTACTAGCGGCAATGAGCAGTTCTTC

v_gene: TRBV7-9
abundance: NA
d_gene: TRBD1
j_gene: TRBJ1-2
CDR3aa: CASSTGAPYGYTF
CDR3nt: TGTGCCAGCAGTACAGGGGCCCCCTATGGCTACACCTTC

v_gene: TRBV21-1
abundance: NA
d_gene: NA
j_gene: TRBJ2-7
CDR3aa: CASSHPGTRTSSYEQYF
CDR3nt: TGTGCCAGCAGCCATCCCGGGACTCGTACATCATCCTACGAGCAGTACTTC

v_gene: TRBV5-8
abundance: NA
d_gene: TRBD2
j_gene: TRBJ2-5
CDR3aa: CASSLAGWVAGAVETQYF
CDR3nt: TGTGCCAGCAGCTTGGCCGGGTGGGTGGCGGGAGCTGTGGAGACCCAGTACTTC

v_gene: TRBV7-2
abundance: NA
d_gene: NA
j_gene: TRBJ2-5
CDR3aa: CASSLAGQTQETQYF
CDR3nt: TGTGCCAGCAGCTTAGCGGGTCAGACCCAAGAGACCCAGTACTTC

v_gene: TRBV7-9
abundance: few
d_gene: TRBD1
j_gene: TRBJ2-7
CDR3aa: CASSPGTGYEQYF
CDR3nt: TGTGCCAGCAGCCCTGGGACAGGCTACGAGCAGTACTTC